This TCR beta chain was sequenced in a study of beta chain features in type 1 diabetes. About this clone: Its antigen is unidentified.

The study reverse transcribed the entire isolated RNA, so it sequenced expressed TCRB transcripts. TCRdb's table, derived via immunoSEQ multiplex PCR, lists solely in-frame clones and lacks some. The table lists over 650,000 clones, about 14% of them singletons, with just under 0.04% in the top ten. Averaging about 116 mL, one heparinised blood draw came from each individual donor. CD45RO/CCR7/CD25/CD127/CD95/CD27 separated CD4+ naive, central memory, regulatory and stem cell-like memory cells by sorting. Study outcomes and limitations: Moderate but significant shortening of TCRB CDR3s was recorded in all four CD4+ subsets from Type 1 diabetes patients. Among type 1 diabetes patients, VDJ junctions had fewer insertions and more deletions.

The CDR3 has 17 residues. With V trimmed by 0 bases and J by 6 bases, 11 bases remained unmatched. Germline V gives CDR1 WNHNN, CDR2 SYGVQD (reference sequence). The chain is built from TRBV10-1 and TRBJ2-1; 7 bases are a match to TRBD1. Material: naive CD4+ T cells from blood. This sequence originates from a young man with type 1 diabetes. CDR3 bases: TGCGCCAGCAGTGAGTCGTCGGGGACAGAGGTCCTCAATGAGCAGTTCTTC. It codes for CASSESSGTEVLNEQFF.